The 26 T cell receptor beta chains reported below all come from one sample, sequenced in a study of T cell responses to AZD1222 COVID-19 vaccine. Here immunoSEQ multiplex PCR was the method, and the copy in TCRdb shows in-frame clones only, minus some. The sample includes roughly 120,000 clones, 85% to 95% seen only once; the top ten take under 3.5%. The sample consisted of peripheral blood, taken on day 0 of AZD1222 vaccination. The receptors stem from an adult in good health.

The chain uses TRBV13 and TRBJ2-7; 11 nucleotides line up with TRBD1. The CDR3 is made up of 16 amino acids. V was pared by 7 bases and J by 3 bases, with 11 bases of the junction left unmatched. The germline gives CDR1 PRHDT, CDR2 FYEKMQ (reference sequence). CDR3 DNA: TGTGCCAGCACCGAATCCGGGACAGGGGGGAACTACGAGCAGTACTTC. This translates into CASTESGTGGNYEQYF.

The chain combines TRBV5-6 with TRBJ2-5, with D perhaps matching TRBD1 (5 bases). V was cut by 0 bases and J by 4 bases, with 10 bases left in between. The CDR3 sequence is 14 residues long. CDR1 SGHDT and CDR2 YYEEEE come from the germline V gene. Here the CDR3 DNA reads TGTGCCAGCAGCTTGGGTCAGGGTCTAGAGACCCAGTACTTC. Protein: CASSLGQGLETQYF.

The gene calls are TRBV29-1 and TRBJ1-2; tentative D call: TRBD1 (5 bases). With 5 bases removed from V and 8 bases from J, the gap between germline ends came to 15 bases. Germline-derived CDR1 and CDR2 are SQVTM and ANQGSEA. The CDR3 runs to 12 residues. CDR3 DNA sequence: TGCAGCGTTCAAAGAGGGGTGACCGGCTACACCTTC. Translated, it gives CSVQRGVTGYTF.

CDR3 nucleotide sequence: TGTGCCAGTAGTCCCGACGGGGCCAACGTCCTGACTTTC. It yields the protein CASSPDGANVLTF. The chain carries TRBV19 and TRBJ2-6; no firm D call. The CDR3 loop spans 13 amino acids. With 5 bases removed from V and 4 bases from J, the gap between germline ends came to 6 bases. The V gene's germline CDR1 is LNHDA and CDR2 SQIVND (reference sequence).

The chain has TRBV5-8 and TRBJ2-7; D is uncertain. The V end lost 4 bases, the J end lost 0 bases, and 5 bases lay between the germline ends. The CDR3 is 12 residues long. Germline-derived CDR1 and CDR2 are SGHTS and YDEGEE. For the CDR3, the DNA is TGTGCCAGCAGCCTCCTCTCCTACGAGCAGTACTTC. Translation gives CASSLLSYEQYF.

V and J are TRBV10-2 and TRBJ1-6; 7 bases are shared with TRBD1. The CDR3 has 13 residues. V gave up 5 bases and J gave up 9 bases; unmatched junction bases: 4. Germline assignment: CDR1 WSHSY and CDR2 SAAADI. DNA of the CDR3: TGCGCCAGCAGTTTGCAGGGGGGTTCACCCCTCCACTTT. Translation: CASSLQGGSPLHF.

The CDR3 region has the DNA TGTGCCTGTCATAGCCTGGGACAGGGGAATCAGCCCCAGCATTTT. This translates into CACHSLGQGNQPQHF. The rearrangement joins TRBV30 to TRBJ1-5, with 10 bases lining up with TRBD1. J lost 4 bases, V lost 6 bases, and 9 bases had no gene match. Germline lookup yields CDR1 GTSNPN and CDR2 SVGIG (reference sequence). The CDR3 sequence is 15 residues long.

This chain connects TRBV6-5 to TRBJ2-2; 7 nucleotides line up with TRBD2. With 8 bases clipped from V and 5 bases from J, the junction kept 5 bases outside the gene matches. The germline CDR1 and CDR2 sequences are MNHEY and SVGAGI. This CDR3 is 13 amino acids long. CDR3 in amino acids: CASLPGLTGELFF. The CDR3 bases are TGTGCCAGCCTTCCGGGACTAACCGGGGAGCTGTTTTTT.

CDR3 nucleotides: TGTGCCAGCAGCTCAAGGAGCGGGAGGGGCACAGATACGCAGTATTTT. It is translated as CASSSRSGRGTDTQYF. V usage is TRBV7-2 and J usage is TRBJ2-3; TRBD2 aligns across 10 bases. Germline trimming cut 4 bases from V and 1 base from J; bases unmatched to any gene: 5. The CDR3 loop spans 16 amino acids. The germline V gene has CDR1 SGHTA and CDR2 FQGNSA.

The chain carries TRBV29-1 and TRBJ1-3; D is undetermined. This CDR3 is 15 amino acids long. Germline V gives CDR1 SQVTM, CDR2 ANQGSEA. The V end was cut by 5 bases, the J end by 0 bases, with 14 bases between. In DNA form, the CDR3 reads TGCAGCGTTACAGACTACCGAGACTCTGGAAACACCATATATTTT. Protein sequence: CSVTDYRDSGNTIYF. The full variable domain, rest sourced from reference TRBV29-1 and TRBJ1-3, is SAVISQKPSRDICQRGTSLTIQCQVDSQVTMMFWYRQQPGQSLTLIATANQGSEATYESGFVIDKFPISRPNLTFSTLTVSNMSPEDSSIYLCSVTDYRDSGNTIYFGEGSWLTVV.

The rearrangement joins TRBV4-2 to TRBJ2-7, with D possibly matching TRBD1 (7 bases). The CDR3 length is 14 residues. Germline V CDR1 and CDR2: LGHNA, YNFKEQ. V lost 4 bases and J 4 bases, leaving 14 bases between the germline ends. The CDR3 DNA follows: TGTGCCAGCAGCCCAGGGGGGCTCTTGTACGAGCAGTACTTC. It specifies CASSPGGLLYEQYF.

The chain couples TRBV1 to TRBJ2-6; the table calls TRBD1, which could not be checked here. TRBV1 has pseudogene status. This CDR3 is 17 amino acids long. The CDR3 is CTSPYGDRASGANVLTF. The DNA of the CDR3 is TGCACCAGCCCCTACGGTGACAGAGCCTCTGGGGCCAACGTCCTGACTTTC.

The chain is built from TRBV7-9 and TRBJ2-7; D assignment may be TRBD1 or TRBD2 (5 bases each). The CDR3 has 15 amino acids. Germline V CDR1 and CDR2: SEHNR, FQNEAQ (reference sequence). V lost 3 bases and J 0 bases, leaving 12 bases between the germline ends. CDR3 region: CASSFSGTRSYEQYF. Here the CDR3 DNA reads TGTGCCAGCAGCTTCTCAGGGACCCGCTCCTACGAGCAGTACTTC. Variable domain in full (rest from reference TRBV7-9 and TRBJ2-7): DTGVSQNPRHKITKRGQNVTFRCDPISEHNRLYWYRQTLGQGPEFLTYFQNEAQLEKSRLLSDRFSAERPKGSFSTLEIQRTEQGDSAMYLCASSFSGTRSYEQYFGPGTRLTVT.

The V call is TRBV28, the J call TRBJ2-3, with a weak D call TRBD2 (6 bases). Germline lookup yields CDR1 MDHEN and CDR2 SYDVKM. V was pared by 6 bases and J by 2 bases, with 9 bases between. The CDR3 is made up of 13 amino acids. CDR3 nucleotide sequence: TGTGCCAGCAGACTAGCATCCACAGATACGCAGTATTTT. It is translated as CASRLASTDTQYF.

The chain links TRBV3-1 (or the pseudogene TRBV3-2) to TRBJ2-1, with 7 bases aligning to TRBD2. V dropped 4 bases and J dropped 0; count of bases not matched to a gene: 6. Germline assignment: CDR1 LGHDT and CDR2 YNNKEL (reference sequence). The CDR3 extends over 16 amino acids. CDR3 bases: TGTGCCAGCAGCCCAACAGCGGGGAGCTCCTACAATGAGCAGTTCTTC. This codes for CASSPTAGSSYNEQFF.

This rearrangement joins TRBV2 to TRBJ1-2, with D unclear. CDR1 SNHLY and CDR2 FYNNEI come from the germline V gene. The CDR3 length is 15 residues. V lost 8 bases and J lost 4, with 20 bases in between. The CDR3 here is CASHTREKASYGYTF. CDR3 bases: TGTGCCAGCCATACCCGGGAAAAAGCCTCCTATGGCTACACCTTC.

This sequence joins TRBV5-4 and TRBJ1-1, with D uncertain. Per germline, CDR1 SGHNT and CDR2 YYREEE (reference sequence). V shed 4 bases and J shed 0 bases, with 13 bases lying between them. The CDR3 runs to 15 residues. The CDR3 nucleotides read TGTGCCAGCAGCCCTCCCGGCGCCATGAACACTGAAGCTTTCTTT. The encoded protein is CASSPPGAMNTEAFF.

This clone appeared a single time. This chain uses TRBV3-1 (or the pseudogene TRBV3-2) with TRBJ1-1; D gene ambiguous. Per the germline V gene, CDR1 is LGHDT and CDR2 is YNNKEL (reference sequence). This CDR3 is built from 14 residues. Trimming left V 4 bases short and J 10 bases short, with 19 bases between. The CDR3 bases are TGTGCCAGCAGCCCTTCAGGCCCCATCAGTAGAGCTTTCTTT. Amino acid sequence: CASSPSGPISRAFF.

In its sample, this clone was seen once. V is TRBV6-1 and J is TRBJ1-2; D remains ambiguous. Germline CDR1 MNHNS, CDR2 SASEGT. The V and J ends lost 3 bases and 8 bases respectively, with 10 bases between them. The CDR3 extends over 12 amino acids. The CDR3 DNA reads as TGTGCCAGCAGTGATTACTCGAACGGCTACACCTTC. Its protein is CASSDYSNGYTF.

This sequence joins TRBV6-5 and TRBJ2-7; D unclear. Germline-derived CDR1 and CDR2 are MNHEY and SVGAGI. The V end lost 5 bases, the J end lost 4 bases, and 9 bases lay between the germline ends. There are 12 residues in the CDR3. CDR3 sequence reads: CASSLAVYEQYF. In DNA form, the CDR3 reads TGTGCCAGCAGTCTCGCCGTGTACGAGCAGTACTTC.

The J gene is TRBJ2-3, the V gene TRBV30, with 7 bases lining up with TRBD2. V shed 3 bases, J shed 5 bases, and the junction held 11 bases outside the gene matches. Germline V CDR1 and CDR2: GTSNPN, SVGIG (reference sequence). The CDR3 length is 15 residues. This CDR3 reads CAWSPGAGEVDTQYF. The CDR3 nucleotides are TGTGCCTGGAGCCCCGGGGCGGGAGAGGTAGATACGCAGTATTTT.

V is TRBV28 and J is TRBJ1-2, with 8 bases aligning to TRBD1. The V and J ends lost 4 bases and 5 bases, in that order; junction bases with no gene match: 9. Germline V gene data show CDR1 as MDHEN and CDR2 as SYDVKM. CDR3 length: 15 residues. CDR3 protein: CASSSWAQGAYGYTF. CDR3 in DNA: TGTGCCAGCAGTTCGTGGGCCCAGGGGGCATATGGCTACACCTTC.

The chain links TRBV18 to TRBJ1-5; 8 bases agree with TRBD1. Germline V CDR1 and CDR2: KGHSH, LQKENI. CDR3 length: 15 amino acids. The V segment lost 4 bases and the J segment 3 bases; nucleotides outside the gene matches: 5. CDR3 loop: CASSLQGGNNQPQHF. The CDR3 coding sequence is TGTGCCAGCTCACTACAGGGGGGTAACAATCAGCCCCAGCATTTT.

The V gene is TRBV28, the J gene TRBJ1-5; D uncertain. Germline assignment: CDR1 MDHEN and CDR2 SYDVKM. The CDR3 has 15 amino acids. V was cut by 8 bases and J by 6 bases, with 20 bases left in between. Written as DNA, the CDR3 is TGTGCCAGCTTACCTGTCGGGTCCCCTAGTCAGCCCCAGCATTTT. It translates to CASLPVGSPSQPQHF.

This chain joins TRBV28 and TRBJ2-5; tentatively, D is TRBD1 (6 bases). The ends were cut back, 4 bases at V and 4 bases at J, with 10 bases in the middle. The CDR3 is 13 amino acids. Germline V gene lookup returns CDR1 MDHEN and CDR2 SYDVKM. CDR3 DNA: TGTGCCAGCAGTTCGGACAGAGGAGAGACCCAGTACTTC. Translating it yields CASSSDRGETQYF.

The J gene is TRBJ1-2, the V gene TRBV11-3; D unclear. The length of the CDR3 is 14 residues. The V end lost 2 bases, the J end lost 0 bases, and 7 bases lay between the germline ends. The V gene's germline CDR1 is SGHNT and CDR2 YENEEA. The CDR3 sequence is CASSLTESNYGYTF. The CDR3 DNA reads TGTGCCAGCAGCTTAACAGAATCTAACTATGGCTACACCTTC.